This entry lists 13 T cell receptor beta chains sequenced from one sample in a study of CD8 T cells in Susac syndrome. cDNA came from around 0.5 to 1 ug RNA primed by random hexamers. TCRdb re-called the immunoSEQ multiplex PCR reads with MiXCR, one entry per CDR3 protein. The table has roughly 330,000 distinct CDR3 sequences, around 92% seen once. Sequencing input: CD4+ T cells from PBMCs. All receptors come from a human donor with multiple sclerosis.

The CDR3 here is CASSLGLGAGDTQYF. In nucleotides, the CDR3 is TGTGCCAGCAGCTTAGGACTAGGGGCCGGAGATACGCAGTATTTT. The rearrangement joins TRBV7-6 to TRBJ2-3, with D maybe TRBD2 (6 bases). V lost 1 base and J 5 bases, leaving 13 bases between the germline ends. Germline V CDR1 and CDR2: SGHVS, FNYEAQ. The CDR3 runs to 15 residues.

The J gene is TRBJ1-1, the V gene TRBV18, with D hard to call. The V and J ends lost 3 bases and 5 bases respectively, with 13 bases between them. Germline-derived CDR1 and CDR2 are KGHSH and LQKENI. The CDR3 runs 14 residues. The CDR3 DNA reads as TGTGCCAGCTCACCTAGAGGTAGTGGAACTGAAGCTTTCTTT. Its translation is CASSPRGSGTEAFF.

The V and J genes are TRBV4-2 and TRBJ2-7, with 12 bases lining up with TRBD2. Germline CDR1 reads LGHNA; CDR2 reads YNFKEQ. This CDR3 comprises 20 residues. V trimming: 5 bases; J trimming: 0 bases; junction bases outside the gene matches: 17. As DNA, the CDR3 is TGTGCCAGCAGCAAGGGGCCGAGGACTAGCGGGAACTCGGGCTCCTACGAGCAGTACTTC. As protein: CASSKGPRTSGNSGSYEQYF.

J is TRBJ1-1 and V is TRBV25-1, with 7 bases lining up with TRBD1. V was pared by 4 bases and J by 4 bases, with 12 bases of the junction left unmatched. The CDR3 covers 16 residues. The germline V gene encodes CDR1 MGHDK and CDR2 SYGVNS. The CDR3 loop is CASSASRQGRGTEAFF. The CDR3 nucleotides are TGTGCCAGCAGTGCAAGCCGACAGGGCCGAGGCACTGAAGCTTTCTTT.

The chain has TRBV20-1 and TRBJ1-1; 7 bases are a match to TRBD1. CDR1 is DFQATT, CDR2 SNEGSKA, per germline (reference sequence). This CDR3 has 15 residues. Trimming removed 4 bases from V and 0 bases from J; junction bases left unmatched: 8. Here the CDR3 reads CSATDPGQLNTEAFF. The CDR3 nucleotides are TGCAGTGCTACCGACCCGGGACAGCTGAACACTGAAGCTTTCTTT.

The chain has TRBV29-1 and TRBJ1-2, with D uncertain. There are 16 residues in the CDR3. Germline CDR1 and CDR2: SQVTM and ANQGSEA. Trimming stripped 0 bases from V and 2 bases from J, with 16 bases between. The DNA of the CDR3 is TGCAGCGTTGAAGATTGGGCAGCATACCAAAACTATGGCTACACCTTC. Translation gives CSVEDWAAYQNYGYTF.

V and J are TRBV4-2 and TRBJ2-1; maybe TRBD2 (6 bases). The CDR3 runs to 14 residues. CDR1 is LGHNA, CDR2 YNFKEQ, per germline. Trimming shortened V by 1 base and J by 8 bases, and 12 bases separated the two germline ends. The CDR3 DNA follows: TGTGCCAGCAGCCAAGTACTAGCTGTTCATGAGCAGTTCTTC. It is translated as CASSQVLAVHEQFF.

This clonotype was seen just once. The chain uses TRBV5-1 and TRBJ2-7, with D maybe TRBD2 (5 bases). Germline CDR1 reads SGHRS; CDR2 reads YFSETQ. This CDR3 is 14 amino acids long. The V gene lost 2 bases and the J gene lost 2 bases, with 11 bases spanning the gap. The CDR3 DNA reads as TGCGCCAGCAGCTTAGGACTTTCGACCTACGAGCAGTACTTC. This sequence encodes CASSLGLSTYEQYF.

The chain has TRBV14 and TRBJ1-6; D remains ambiguous. The CDR3 spans 15 residues. CDR1 and CDR2 from the germline V gene are SGHDN and FVKESK. Trimming stripped 6 bases from V and 10 bases from J, with 19 bases between. CDR3 sequence (DNA): TGTGCCAGCAGAGCAAAAGACATCGCCAGCTCACCCCTCCACTTT. Translated: CASRAKDIASSPLHF.

The V and J genes are TRBV6-6 and TRBJ2-7; D is unresolved. Germline CDR1 MNHNY, CDR2 SVGAGI (reference sequence). V shed 5 bases and J shed 2 bases, with 13 bases lying between them. This CDR3 is built from 14 residues. Here the CDR3 DNA reads TGTGCCAGCAGTCCAACCTCAGAGCCCTACGAGCAGTACTTC. It translates to CASSPTSEPYEQYF.

The gene calls are TRBV6-4 and TRBJ2-2; D might be TRBD2 (5 bases). Per the germline V gene, CDR1 is MRHNA and CDR2 is SNTAGT. V lost 2 bases and J 7 bases, leaving 11 bases between the germline ends. The CDR3 totals 14 residues. The CDR3 bases are TGTGCCAGCAGTGACGAGTTCGGGATCGGGGAGCTGTTTTTT. Residues: CASSDEFGIGELFF.

This clonotype has more than one count but fewer than ten. This chain connects TRBV5-6 to TRBJ2-5, with a weak D call TRBD2 (5 bases). Trimming shortened V by 5 bases and J by 3 bases, and 14 bases separated the two germline ends. This CDR3 has 14 amino acids. Germline loops: CDR1 SGHDT, CDR2 YYEEEE. The chain's CDR3 is CASSSLRGEETQYF. The CDR3 DNA follows: TGTGCCAGCAGTTCCCTCCGGGGTGAAGAGACCCAGTACTTC. Complete variable domain (other parts from reference TRBV5-6 and TRBJ2-5): DAGVTQSPTHLIKTRGQQVTLRCSPKSGHDTVSWYQQALGQGPQFIFQYYEEEERQRGNFPDRFSGHQFPNYSSELNVNALLLGDSALYLCASSSLRGEETQYFGPGTRLLVL.

This clonotype was seen just once. The V gene is TRBV5-1, the J gene TRBJ1-1, with a weak D call TRBD1 (5 bases). Per the germline V gene, CDR1 is SGHRS and CDR2 is YFSETQ. The CDR3 loop spans 15 amino acids. With 5 bases removed from V and 0 bases from J, the gap between germline ends came to 14 bases. CDR3 sequence reads: CASRLQETLNTEAFF. The CDR3 coding sequence is TGCGCCAGCAGACTACAGGAGACCCTGAACACTGAAGCTTTCTTT. Variable domain in full (rest from reference TRBV5-1 and TRBJ1-1): KAGVTQTPRYLIKTRGQQVTLSCSPISGHRSVSWYQQTPGQGLQFLFEYFSETQRNKGNFPGRFSGRQFSNSRSEMNVSTLELGDSALYLCASRLQETLNTEAFFGQGTRLTVV.